The following is a TCR beta chain sequence with its context. This clone is a singleton in its sample. Its antigen remains unidentified. Per-base qualities were not stored, and no clone one base away is much larger. The junction shows trimming of 7 bases on V and 13 bases on J, plus 24 bases between the germline ends. The germline V gene provides CDR1 MDHEN and CDR2 SYDVKM. Taken from cysteine to phenylalanine, the CDR3 has 14 residues. Here the CDR3 DNA is all that survives: 42 bases in frame from base 1. This record belongs to a study of cytomegalovirus exposure and HLA in healthy donors (dated 2017 in TCRdb). About the investigation overall: An earlier analysis of some 600 of the donors reported 276 Gb of sequence data and 117 million unique TCR beta sequences obtained from 180 million or so T cells. Approximately 300 gigabases of sequencing data and tens of millions of unique TCR sequences made up an early release that covered fewer than 650 HLA-typed donors. The genetic ancestry cluster associated with self-reported Caucasian donors included 81% of the roughly 400 genotyped donors. The study aimed to test whether cataloging public T cell receptors could reveal signatures of past pathogen exposure. The T cell repertoires of some 670 subjects were profiled by immunosequencing and related to cytomegalovirus serostatus. In addition to the first cohort of 666 subjects, a separate validation cohort of under 150 different subjects was used. To predict cytomegalovirus infection status, the study combined high-throughput TCR immunosequencing, statistical association of individual TCRs with disease status, and machine learning. In a later analysis, previously published TCR beta repertoires from several hundred donors were re-analyzed and high-resolution HLA genotyping was added so that TCR occurrence patterns could be studied. The later analysis used no new phenotypic data to find candidate immune exposures, relying instead on TCR beta sequences and their occurrence across donors. An earlier analysis of around 580 of the donors used high-throughput TCR beta sequencing to judge whether each TCR beta V gene segment behaved as functional or pseudogenic. Donor age, sex, ethnicity and CMV serostatus were compiled alongside the repertoire data. A later genetic analysis took genome-wide SNP genotypes for about 55% of the 666 donors and used that subset as a discovery cohort. Every repertoire in the discovery cohort had been generated on one and the same sequencing platform. HLA typing covered class I and class II loci at four-digit resolution. The number of typed donors differed by locus: roughly 629-630 for A, B, C, DRB1 and DQB1; approximately 520 for DQA1; about 600 for DPA1; and roughly 470 for DPB1. Because of strong linkage in the cohort, a few DR-DQ haplotypes were treated as single units for association and clustering. Across 398 genotyped donors of the cohort, an average of approximately 220,000 unique TCR beta nucleotide sequences per donor were sequenced, and around 20% of those sequences were non-productive.

The library relied on the immunoSEQ multiplex PCR assay. For the multiplex PCR, a mixture combining 60 forward primers for TCR Vbeta segments and 13 reverse primers for TCR Jbeta segments was used. The CDR3 region of rearranged TCR beta genes was amplified from genomic DNA by a multiplex PCR assay. The amplified TCR beta libraries were sequenced on the Illumina HiSeq System as 87-base-pair reads. The original pipeline was this. A later analysis tallied roughly 78 million unique TCR beta chains across the approximately 670 repertoires, and 10 million to 11 million of those chains were shared by two or more donors. Raw reads were error-corrected and collapsed into unique sequences with a nearest-neighbor algorithm that merged closely related sequences to remove PCR and sequencing errors. To assign V, D and J gene segments, CDR3 sequences were aligned to IMGT reference sequences. For a sequence to be retained, at least a six-nucleotide match to both a V gene segment and a J gene segment was required. A rearrangement was called productive if the CDR3 had no stop codons and remained in frame with V and J, and every other rearrangement was called non-productive. CDR3 was defined according to IMGT convention as the region running from the second conserved V-encoded cysteine to the conserved J-encoded phenylalanine. In an earlier analysis of 550 to 650 of the donors, sequences lacking an unambiguous match to a single V gene segment were excluded. In an earlier analysis of roughly 600 of the donors, a V segment was called functional when productive rearrangements were above 56.7%, and segregating when the standard deviation between donors exceeded 5%. To diagnose cytomegalovirus status from the catalog of TCR beta chain sequences, a statistical classification framework was built. V and J gene assignment, in a later analysis, came from comparing TCR nucleotide sequences with IMGT/GENE-DB human TR gene sequences. In a later analysis, CDR3 sequences and most-parsimonious VDJ recombination scenarios were assigned using the TCRdist pipeline. In a later analysis, each TCR beta chain was defined by its CDR3 amino acid sequence together with its V-gene family, and reads lacking a unique V-gene family were excluded. To address suspected cross-contamination and a sequencing artifact, a later analysis removed 550 to 750 highly shared, low-generation-probability nucleotide sequences. In a later analysis, a clonal expansion index was calculated for each public chain from normalized within-repertoire ranks of inferred template counts. Generation probabilities in a later analysis came from a VDJ recombination model fitted to out-of-frame rearrangements, and those results were checked against IGoR. In a later analysis, hypergeometric tests were used to score TCR-TCR, TCR-HLA and TCR-CMV co-occurrence, with a repertoire-size bias correction applied to TCR pairs. To estimate false discovery rates, a later analysis permuted the HLA or CMV assignments 20 times. In a later analysis, co-occurring TCRs were grouped with DBSCAN, and TCRdist sequence similarity was added when clustering was performed within HLA-allele-positive subsets. Repertoires with fewer than 30,000 or more than 120,000 public chains, plus five repertoires with anomalous nucleotide sharing, were excluded from co-occurrence clustering. The source is immuneACCESS, and TCRdb retained only in-frame sequences with V and J called. Part of the clones is not carried over; for the studies checked, unresolved V genes explain less than half of this, and the remainder is unexplained. Clonal size and the V and J genes are those of that table, whereas D and trimming came from the DNA. Within this sample are around 150,000 clones, with approximately 87% of them counted one time only. Approximately 4.7% of the sample belongs to the ten largest clones.

The cohort was made up of hundreds of healthy bone marrow donors. At the time of sampling, all cohort members were nominally healthy, though unrecorded immune exposures were likely present. The donor was CMV seronegative and was included in the group of a few hundred seronegative cohort members. A peripheral blood sample was collected from each donor, and TCR beta sequencing was performed on peripheral blood mononuclear cells. The Qiagen DNeasy Blood Extraction Kit was used to extract genomic DNA from the blood cell samples. The paper's findings and limits, for the study overall: Linkage disequilibrium might explain the correlated functional status among segregating V segments, but an unknown experimental factor could not be ruled out. In an earlier analysis of 587 of the donors, most TCR beta V segments were observed in productive rearrangements about 87% or about 30% of the time, broadly matching IMGT annotations. Because counts were too low, 15 to 20 rarely observed V segments, including chromosome 9 orphons, were left out of the earlier analysis of approximately 580 of the donors. In a later analysis, most CMV-associated TCR beta chains were found to appear HLA-restricted, with HLA associations seemingly driven largely by CMV exposure. The classifier was reported to diagnose cytomegalovirus status with high specificity and sensitivity in both the original and validation cohorts. Across donors, most TCR sequences were observed very rarely, whereas some public TCRs were present in many individuals. At a false discovery rate of 0.05, a later analysis linked under 20,000 TCR beta sequences to specific HLA alleles. A further reported finding was that TCR beta sequences accurately predicted the HLA-A and HLA-B alleles for most subjects in the first cohort. Assigning TCR associations to individual alleles was difficult when HLA alleles, especially DR and DQ, strongly co-occurred. Roughly uniform sequencing depth across donors was assumed in presence/absence analyses, although this assumption may not hold. In this cohort, only TCR beta chains were sequenced, and detectable features were limited by the absence of alpha or paired-chain data. The only immune exposure information available for the cohort was CMV serostatus. The sequencing pipeline was judged likely to have produced a cluster of highly shared sequence variants as a technical artifact. In a later analysis, HLA-associated TCR beta chains showed more clonal expansion and lower generation probabilities than non-associated chains that were equally common. An association between a missense DCLRE1C variant and V-gene and J-gene trimming of TCR beta chains was found in a later genetic analysis and replicated in an independent cohort. A few of the identified cytomegalovirus-associated TCR beta chains were confirmed in vitro to be specific for cytomegalovirus antigens. A later genetic analysis reported fewer N-insertions in productive TCRs among donors in an Asian-associated ancestry cluster than the approximately 670-donor mean. The authors suggested that the approach could potentially be generalized to other disease states and immunological phenotypes. The study listed approximately 160 TCR beta chains as associated with cytomegalovirus. Some IMGT-functional V segments, including TRBV6-2 and TRBV6-3, could not be told apart with the 87-base-pair reads, so those segments were excluded. A later analysis found that TCR association rates varied across HLA loci, with DRB1 alleles showing the most associated TCRs and HLA-C alleles the fewest. In a later analysis, several top co-occurrence clusters were reported to appear linked to parvovirus B19, influenza, CMV and Epstein-Barr virus. Because some donors lacked HLA typing at each locus, the association tests relied only on the typed subset.

The TCR sequence derives from a woman aged 30 to 39 in good health and CMV-seronegative. This receptor chain uses TRBV28 and TRBJ2-3; a tentative D match to TRBD1 spans 5 bases. The source material was PBMCs. The CDR3 region reads CASTPRFRAAREYF. The DNA is TGTGCCAGCACCCCACGATTCCGGGCCGCCAGGGAGTATTTT.